This T cell receptor beta chain is from a study of T-cell reconstitution after alpha-beta-depleted transplantation in children. The library targeted TCRbeta and was prepared with unique molecular identifiers. MiXCR, run by TCRdb on the PCR reads, gives a single entry per CDR3 protein. The sample has approximately 800,000 distinct CDR3 sequences, about 16% seen once. Study-level points and caveats: Hyperexpanded clones declined; after one year, newly produced T cells mostly supplied diversity.

With regard to this clonotype: The antigen is undetermined.

Germline values: CDR1 SGDLS, CDR2 YYNGEE. The CDR3 sequence is 16 residues long. V was shortened by 0 bases and J by 0 bases, with 10 bases between the two germline ends. This sequence originates from a male patient younger than 18 who had a stem cell transplant for acute lymphoblastic leukemia, so the T cells may come from the graft donor. The chain links TRBV9 to TRBJ2-1; maybe TRBD2 (5 bases). Here the sequenced sample was PBMCs, mostly from graft donor cells, taken 360 days after TCRalphabeta/CD19-depleted stem cell transplant. CDR3 in DNA: TGTGCCAGCAGCGTAGGGGGTAGCGCCTCCTACAATGAGCAGTTCTTC. Amino acids: CASSVGGSASYNEQFF.